Given below is one T cell receptor beta chain in context. The trim removed 5 bases at V and 5 bases at J, leaving 9 bases unmatched. CDR1 and CDR2 from the germline V gene are SGHDT and YYEEEE. The CDR3 contains 15 residues. These data originate in a study of blood T cell repertoires in COVID-19. Using immunoSEQ multiplex PCR, the repertoire was profiled, and TCRdb retains in-frame clones only, with some absent. Of 50,000 to 75,000 clones in the sample, approximately 80% were seen once. This TCR derives from a man aged 60 to 69 with acute or convalescent COVID-19. The rearrangement joins TRBV5-6 to TRBJ2-7, with 11 bases identical to TRBD1. Source material: peripheral blood. The CDR3 spells CASRSPGQGGDEQYF. CDR3 in DNA: TGTGCCAGCAGATCGCCGGGACAGGGGGGGGACGAGCAGTACTTC.